This T cell receptor (beta chain) is from a study of control samples from healthy donors and cancer patients. The CDR3 length is 14 residues. CDR1 MNHNY and CDR2 SVGAGI come from the germline V gene (reference sequence). V was pared by 4 bases and J by 0 bases, with 9 bases between. Sequenced by immunoSEQ multiplex PCR; TCRdb stores in-frame clones only, minus some. The data contain more than 45,000 clones, approximately 90% of them seen just once; the ten biggest clones take up around 0.91%. The V gene is TRBV6-6, the J gene TRBJ1-1; the D is unclear. Sequencing was done on a sample of PBMCs. This sequence originates from a man aged 25-40 years with colorectal cancer. CDR3 sequence (DNA): TGTGCCAGCAGTTCCTACTTCTTGAACACTGAAGCTTTCTTT. It codes for CASSSYFLNTEAFF.